The 22 T cell receptor beta chains below were found in one sample sequenced in a study of T cell responses to AZD1222 COVID-19 vaccine. Method: immunoSEQ multiplex PCR; TCRdb's copy keeps in-frame clones and lacks some. This table has roughly 100,000 clones, roughly 86% appearing once. Sequenced here: peripheral blood, sampled 28 days after the second dose of the MenACWY control vaccine. The receptors originated from an adult who received the MenACWY meningococcal vaccine as a control.

This clone was found once. The chain joins TRBV5-1 to TRBJ1-2; 10 positions agree with TRBD1. Trimming removed 7 bases from V and 4 bases from J; junction bases left unmatched: 7. The CDR3 extends over 14 amino acids. Looked up from germline, CDR1 is SGHRS and CDR2 is YFSETQ. The CDR3 sequence: CASDMTGGGYGYTF. The CDR3 DNA is TGCGCCAGCGACATGACAGGGGGCGGCTATGGCTACACCTTC.

The chain joins TRBV12-3 or TRBV12-4 to TRBJ2-7; 7 nucleotides align to TRBD2. CDR3 size: 12 residues. The J segment lost 6 bases and the V segment lost 5 bases, leaving 4 bases of the junction unmatched. CDR3 coding DNA: TGTGCCAGCAGTGGGGGGGGGTTCGAGCAGTACTTC. Protein sequence: CASSGGGFEQYF.

The chain employs TRBV29-1 and TRBJ1-1; D gene uncertain. Germline V gene sequence: CDR1 SQVTM, CDR2 ANQGSEA. This CDR3 comprises 11 residues. V was pared by 5 bases and J by 1 base, with 5 bases between. CDR3 loop: CSVLENTEAFF. CDR3 nucleotides: TGCAGCGTTCTAGAGAACACTGAAGCTTTCTTT.

This clone has a single count. The chain joins TRBV5-1 to TRBJ1-1; 8 bases are shared with TRBD1. J was trimmed by 4 bases and V by 2 bases; bases with no gene match: 7. Germline CDR1 reads SGHRS; CDR2 reads YFSETQ. This CDR3 contains 15 residues. In DNA, the CDR3 is TGCGCCAGCAGCTTACGCACGGACAGGGTCACTGAAGCTTTCTTT. Protein product: CASSLRTDRVTEAFF.

This chain uses TRBV5-1 with TRBJ2-3, with D possibly being TRBD1 or TRBD2 (6 bases each). Trimming removed 5 bases from V and 6 bases from J, with 16 bases in between. The CDR3 runs 14 residues. Germline CDR1 reads SGHRS; CDR2 reads YFSETQ. In DNA form, the CDR3 reads TGCGCCAGCAGGGCCCGCGGGGACACGGATACGCAGTATTTT. This codes for CASRARGDTDTQYF.

The genes are TRBV9 and TRBJ2-7; tentatively, D is TRBD1 (5 bases). Deletions cut 0 bases from V and 0 bases from J, with 19 bases between. There are 18 residues in the CDR3. Germline V gene sequence: CDR1 SGDLS, CDR2 YYNGEE. The CDR3 reads CASSVVVMDKPYSYEQYF. DNA of the CDR3: TGTGCCAGCAGCGTAGTAGTTATGGACAAGCCCTACTCCTACGAGCAGTACTTC.

The chain carries TRBV9 and TRBJ1-5; TRBD1 might be the D (6 bases). V lost 3 bases, J lost 7 bases, and 14 bases lay in between. This CDR3 is 14 amino acids long. Germline CDR1 is SGDLS and CDR2 is YYNGEE. The CDR3 DNA reads as TGTGCCAGCAGCGAGGGGGAGGGGTCGCAGCCCCAGCATTTT. Translated, it gives CASSEGEGSQPQHF.

The chain is built from TRBV5-4 and TRBJ2-7, with 8 nucleotides matching TRBD1. V was clipped by 3 bases and J by 3 bases; unmatched bases: 5. The germline gives CDR1 SGHNT, CDR2 YYREEE (reference sequence). The CDR3 length is 14 residues. The CDR3 bases are TGTGCCAGCAGCTCGACAGGGGTGAACTACGAGCAGTACTTC. This codes for CASSSTGVNYEQYF. Drawing the rest from reference TRBV5-4 and TRBJ2-7, the complete variable domain is ETGVTQSPTHLIKTRGQQVTLRCSSQSGHNTVSWYQQALGQGPQFIFQYYREEENGRGNFPPRFSGLQFPNYSSELNVNALELDDSALYLCASSSTGVNYEQYFGPGTRLTVT.

The chain employs TRBV7-9 and TRBJ2-7; TRBD2 is a possible D gene (5 bases). The V gene lost 5 bases and the J gene lost 4 bases, with 9 bases spanning the gap. CDR3 length equals 12 residues. Germline lookup yields CDR1 SEHNR and CDR2 FQNEAQ (reference sequence). The CDR3 spells CASSRRDYEQYF. CDR3 in DNA: TGTGCCAGCAGCCGCCGGGATTACGAGCAGTACTTC.

This clone was detected once. For the CDR3, the DNA is TGTGCCAGTAGGGAAGGGGGACGGAACGTCAATGAGCAGTTCTTC. Its translation is CASREGGRNVNEQFF. The gene calls are TRBV19 and TRBJ2-1; possibly TRBD1 for D (6 bases). The CDR3 length is 15 residues. Trimming pared 6 bases from V and 6 bases from J, leaving 18 bases between. CDR1 and CDR2 from the germline V gene are LNHDA and SQIVND (reference sequence).

This clone was found once. The chain joins TRBV7-6 to TRBJ2-7, with 8 positions matching TRBD1. With 1 base clipped from V and 5 bases from J, the junction kept 10 bases outside the gene matches. Per the germline V gene, CDR1 is SGHVS and CDR2 is FNYEAQ. CDR3 length: 16 amino acids. Written as DNA, the CDR3 is TGTGCCAGCAGCTTAGGTATTTCAGGGGGCCAGGACGAGCAGTACTTC. It specifies CASSLGISGGQDEQYF.

V and J are TRBV5-1 and TRBJ2-5, with D unresolved. V lost 0 bases, J lost 2 bases, and 11 bases lay in between. CDR1 and CDR2 (germline): SGHRS, YFSETQ. The CDR3 sequence is 15 residues long. In nucleotides, the CDR3 is TGCGCCAGCAGCTTGGCGCCAGTACCACAAGAGACCCAGTACTTC. Translation gives CASSLAPVPQETQYF.

The chain links TRBV7-2 to TRBJ1-1; D ambiguous. The germline V gene encodes CDR1 SGHTA and CDR2 FQGNSA. The CDR3 spans 14 residues. Trimming removed 5 bases from V and 0 bases from J, with 10 bases in between. CDR3: CASSADGMNTEAFF. In DNA, the CDR3 is TGTGCCAGCAGCGCGGACGGCATGAACACTGAAGCTTTCTTT.

The J gene is TRBJ1-1, the V gene TRBV5-1; D ambiguous. Germline-derived CDR1 and CDR2 are SGHRS and YFSETQ. The CDR3 consists of 14 residues. V was trimmed by 1 base and J by 0 bases, leaving 7 bases between them. Here the CDR3 DNA reads TGCGCCAGCAGCTTGACGGGAATGAACACTGAAGCTTTCTTT. Protein sequence: CASSLTGMNTEAFF.

This chain joins TRBV6-5 and TRBJ1-5; D is unclear. The germline V gene has CDR1 MNHEY and CDR2 SVGAGI. V lost 4 bases and J 5 bases, leaving 9 bases between the germline ends. This CDR3 is built from 13 residues. For the CDR3, the DNA is TGTGCCAGCAGTTGGATGGGTGATCAGCCCCAGCATTTT. Translation: CASSWMGDQPQHF.

J is TRBJ1-5 and V is TRBV30; 7 positions match TRBD1. V lost 1 base to trimming and J lost 2 bases; unmatched junction nucleotides: 8. Germline V lookup: CDR1 GTSNPN, CDR2 SVGIG (reference sequence). The CDR3 has 16 residues. In nucleotides, the CDR3 is TGTGCCTGGAGTGACGGGACAGTCGGGGGCAATCAGCCCCAGCATTTT. This codes for CAWSDGTVGGNQPQHF.

The chain links TRBV27 to TRBJ1-6, with D possibly being TRBD1 (5 bases). Germline lookup yields CDR1 MNHEY and CDR2 SMNVEV (reference sequence). V lost 6 bases and J 5 bases, leaving 11 bases between the germline ends. The CDR3 loop spans 14 amino acids. DNA of the CDR3: TGTGCCAGCAGGTCCAGGGCAAATAATTCACCCCTCCACTTT. It specifies CASRSRANNSPLHF.

The chain combines TRBV4-3 with TRBJ2-5; TRBD1 might be the D (5 bases). The CDR3 has 16 amino acids. In germline, CDR1 is LGHNA, CDR2 YSLEER. V was cut by 0 bases and J by 4 bases, with 15 bases left in between. CDR3 DNA sequence: TGCGCCAGCAGCCAAGATTTGCAGGGCGCAGCAGAGACCCAGTACTTC. This encodes CASSQDLQGAAETQYF.

This rearrangement joins TRBV19 to TRBJ2-5, with 9 bases matching TRBD2. CDR3 size: 14 residues. CDR1 and CDR2 (germline): LNHDA, SQIVND (reference sequence). The V segment lost 8 bases and the J segment 4 bases; nucleotides outside the gene matches: 8. DNA of the CDR3: TGTGCCAGTCGGTTTCGCGGGGGGGGAGAGACCCAGTACTTC. Translation: CASRFRGGGETQYF. Full variable domain (remainder filled in from reference TRBV19 and TRBJ2-5): DGGITQSPKYLFRKEGQNVTLSCEQNLNHDAMYWYRQDPGQGLRLIYYSQIVNDFQKGDIAEGYSVSREKKESFPLTVTSAQKNPTAFYLCASRFRGGGETQYFGPGTRLLVL.

The V and J genes are TRBV15 and TRBJ2-2, with 8 bases matching TRBD2. Trimming at V came to 3 bases and at J to 7 bases, leaving 16 bases not matched to a gene. Germline V gene sequence: CDR1 LNHNV, CDR2 YYDKDF (reference sequence). The CDR3 runs to 18 residues. The CDR3 is CATSRFMGTRGQSGELFF. Here the CDR3 DNA reads TGTGCCACCAGCAGGTTTATGGGGACTAGAGGACAGAGCGGGGAGCTGTTTTTT.

This clone was recorded only once. V and J are TRBV7-2 and TRBJ2-1; 8 nucleotides match TRBD1. Looked up from germline, CDR1 is SGHTA and CDR2 is FQGNSA. This CDR3 is 15 amino acids long. The J segment lost 8 bases and the V segment lost 5 bases, leaving 11 bases of the junction unmatched. The CDR3 bases are TGTGCCAGCAGCCCTGACAGGGGCGAATTCCATGAGCAGTTCTTC. Translating it yields CASSPDRGEFHEQFF.

The chain joins TRBV4-2 to TRBJ2-7; 9 positions match TRBD1. CDR3 length equals 15 residues. Germline lookup yields CDR1 LGHNA and CDR2 YNFKEQ. V was clipped by 5 bases and J by 3 bases; unmatched bases: 8. The CDR3: CASSSPGTGLYEQYF. For the CDR3, the DNA is TGTGCCAGCAGCTCCCCCGGGACAGGGCTCTACGAGCAGTACTTC.